This T cell receptor beta chain was identified during a study of CD8+ T cells in alopecia areata. Study-wide context: Treatment comprised oral tofacitinib, 5 to 10 mg twice daily, in treated patients. People stayed on tofacitinib for 6 to 18 months, then stopped the drug for 6 months. General study findings and limits: Clarity of TCR sharing across patients fell short of that in mice, possibly HLA-related.

For this clone: The antigen is not known.

It was cDNA, reverse transcribed from extracted RNA, that served as the sequencing template. Method: immunoSEQ multiplex PCR; TCRdb's copy keeps in-frame clones and lacks some. The table shows under 70,000 clones, with 50% to 75% occurring only once. This CDR3 comprises 16 residues. The junction had 9 bases not matched to a gene; V was cut back by 4 bases and J by 0 bases. Looked up from germline, CDR1 is SGHNT and CDR2 is YYREEE (reference sequence). The clonotype comes from a human donor with alopecia areata. Specimen: CD8+ T cells sorted from blood, collected at week 0. The genes are TRBV5-4 and TRBJ2-5; 7 bases agree with TRBD2. The CDR3 sequence: CASSLGNAGDQETQYF. The DNA of the CDR3 is TGTGCCAGCAGCCTCGGTAACGCGGGGGACCAAGAGACCCAGTACTTC.